These T cell receptor beta chains were read from a single sample in a study of shared clonotypes between healthy human individuals. The table came from immunoSEQ multiplex PCR; TCRdb's copy has only in-frame clones and leaves some out. The sample has around 690,000 clones, roughly 91% seen once. The sample taken for sequencing was memory CD8+ T cells from PBMCs. All receptors derive from a man younger than 35 in good health. Some clones in this sample may be carry-over from other donors' samples. Each CDR3 is given with its conserved first and last residue. D genes are given only for firm matches. Only part of the rows carry a size: once, few, many, or a class if the clone is expanded.

D	size	J	length	V	CDR3	DNA
TRBD2	.	TRBJ2-1	15	TRBV11-3	CASSPIFASGNEQFF	TGTGCCAGCAGCCCCATATTCGCTAGCGGGAATGAGCAGTTCTTC
.	.	TRBJ2-2	18	TRBV28	CASSLSWGVGANTGELFF	TGTGCCAGCAGTTTATCCTGGGGCGTGGGCGCGAACACCGGGGAGCTGTTTTTT
TRBD1	.	TRBJ2-4	19	TRBV2	CASLGTGLQRGVAKNIQYF	TGTGCCAGTCTTGGGACAGGGCTTCAACGGGGGGTAGCCAAAAACATTCAGTACTTC
.	.	TRBJ1-1	13	TRBV7-6	CASSLRTVAEAFF	TGTGCCAGCAGCCTTCGGACAGTCGCTGAAGCTTTCTTT
.	.	TRBJ2-5	16	TRBV2	CASSARDSPFQETQYF	TGTGCCAGCTCAGCACGGGACTCCCCATTTCAAGAGACCCAGTACTTC
.	.	TRBJ2-7	14	TRBV15	CATSETTPAHEQYF	TGTGCCACCAGCGAAACCACCCCGGCCCACGAGCAGTACTTC
.	.	TRBJ2-7	15	TRBV7-6	CASSSLQRGNYEQYF	TGTGCCAGCAGCTCCCTACAGAGGGGCAACTACGAGCAGTACTTC
.	.	TRBJ2-7	13	TRBV25-1	CASSDDSSYEQYF	TGTGCCAGCAGTGACGACAGCTCCTACGAGCAGTACTTC
.	few	TRBJ2-7	15	TRBV18	CASSPPIRGPYEQYF	TGTGCCAGCTCACCACCGATCAGGGGCCCCTACGAGCAGTACTTC
.	.	TRBJ2-7	14	TRBV28	CASSLGALGDEQYF	TGTGCCAGCAGTTTAGGGGCTCTCGGGGACGAGCAGTACTTC
.	.	TRBJ1-2	13	TRBV6-5	CASSYDSNYGYTF	TGTGCCAGCAGTTATGACAGTAACTATGGCTACACCTTC
.	.	TRBJ1-1	14	TRBV28	CASSLYRGDTEAFF	TGTGCCAGCAGTTTATATAGGGGGGACACTGAAGCTTTCTTT
.	once	TRBJ2-7	12	TRBV28	CASSYNAYEQYF	TGTGCCAGCAGTTACAACGCCTACGAGCAGTACTTC
.	once	TRBJ1-1	14	TRBV5-4	CASSFLSPGAGAFF	TGTGCCAGCAGCTTCCTGTCACCGGGGGCGGGGGCTTTCTTT
.	.	TRBJ1-2	14	TRBV18	CASSLAQGSYGYTF	TGTGCCAGCTCACTTGCACAGGGTTCCTATGGCTACACCTTC
.	.	TRBJ2-7	13	TRBV27	CASSLSGFHEQYF	TGTGCCAGCAGTTTATCTGGGTTCCACGAGCAGTACTTC
.	few	TRBJ2-6	16	TRBV11-1	CASSFSARVGANVLTF	TGTGCCAGCAGCTTCTCGGCCCGGGTTGGGGCCAACGTCCTGACTTTC
.	.	TRBJ1-5	15	TRBV19	CASSILDGSNQPQHF	TGTGCCAGTAGTATCCTGGACGGGAGCAATCAGCCCCAGCATTTT
.	.	TRBJ2-6	14	TRBV10-3	CAISDFSGANVLTF	TGTGCCATCAGTGACTTCTCTGGGGCCAACGTCCTGACTTTC
TRBD2	.	TRBJ2-3	14	TRBV5-1	CASSPGGGTDTQYF	TGCGCCAGCAGCCCGGGGGGGGGCACAGATACGCAGTATTTT
TRBD1	.	TRBJ2-2	17	TRBV18	CASSPLNRGPNTGELFF	TGTGCCAGCTCACCACTGAACAGGGGGCCGAACACCGGGGAGCTGTTTTTT
.	.	TRBJ2-2	17	TRBV7-9	CASSPAVGGRRTGELFF	TGTGCCAGCAGCCCGGCCGTCGGGGGGCGGCGCACCGGGGAGCTGTTTTTT
.	.	TRBJ2-1	16	TRBV5-5	CASSLASGFNDNEQFF	TGTGCCAGCAGCTTGGCGTCGGGATTTAATGACAATGAGCAGTTCTTC
.	.	TRBJ1-3	15	TRBV7-9	CASSLVGRGGNTIYF	TGTGCCAGCAGCTTAGTGGGGCGCGGTGGAAACACCATATATTTT
.	.	TRBJ1-3	20	TRBV21-1	CASSKFDGHGLLNSGNTIYF	TGTGCCAGCAGCAAATTCGACGGACATGGCCTTCTTAACTCTGGAAACACCATATATTTT
TRBD2	.	TRBJ2-1	14	TRBV7-9	CASSYEGGRYEQFF	TGTGCCAGCAGCTACGAGGGCGGGAGATATGAGCAGTTCTTC
TRBD1	.	TRBJ2-7	16	TRBV4-2	CASSQGPGQGDYEQYF	TGTGCCAGCAGCCAAGGACCGGGACAGGGGGATTACGAGCAGTACTTC
.	.	TRBJ2-1	15	TRBV27	CASSISDEGYNEQFF	TGTGCCAGCAGCATTAGCGATGAGGGCTACAATGAGCAGTTCTTC
.	.	TRBJ1-2	13	TRBV28	CASLGLGGYGYTF	TGTGCCAGCCTTGGCCTTGGGGGCTATGGCTACACCTTC
TRBD2	.	TRBJ2-3	16	TRBV7-3	CASSLVGDREGNTQYF	TGTGCCAGCAGCTTAGTGGGGGACCGGGAGGGGAATACGCAGTATTTT
TRBD2	.	TRBJ2-1	15	TRBV29-1	CSVVGSSGKYNEQFF	TGCAGCGTTGTTGGGTCTAGCGGGAAATACAATGAGCAGTTCTTC
.	.	TRBJ2-7	13	TRBV28	CASSPTRSDEQYF	TGTGCCAGCAGCCCTACCAGATCGGACGAGCAGTACTTC
TRBD2	.	TRBJ2-3	18	TRBV28	CASSLGLAGADRTDTQYF	TGTGCCAGCAGTTTAGGGCTAGCGGGAGCCGACCGCACAGATACGCAGTATTTT
.	.	TRBJ2-7	11	TRBV2	CASSDGLEQYF	TGTGCCAGCAGTGACGGGCTAGAGCAGTACTTC
TRBD1	.	TRBJ2-7	13	TRBV11-3	CASSPGQGYEQYF	TGTGCCAGCAGCCCGGGACAGGGCTACGAGCAGTACTTC
.	.	TRBJ2-1	12	TRBV29-1	CSVDLLYNEQFF	TGCAGCGTTGACCTACTCTACAATGAGCAGTTCTTC
.	.	TRBJ2-7	17	TRBV28	CASSLSIGPKPHYEQYF	TGTGCCAGCAGTTTAAGTATAGGGCCTAAACCACACTACGAGCAGTACTTC
.	.	TRBJ2-2	15	TRBV4-1	CASSSSRGSTGELFF	TGCGCCAGCAGCTCAAGCAGGGGTTCCACCGGGGAGCTGTTTTTT
.	.	TRBJ2-3	17	TRBV4-2	CASSQGGGARLTDTQYF	TGTGCCAGCAGCCAAGGCGGAGGGGCCCGGCTTACAGATACGCAGTATTTT
.	.	TRBJ1-5	22	TRBV19	CASSVGNLSSIRDSQKNQPQHF	TGTGCCAGTAGTGTGGGCAATCTCTCCTCTATCCGAGACAGCCAAAAAAATCAGCCCCAGCATTTT
TRBD1	.	TRBJ2-3	16	TRBV7-2	CASSLVWDRSTDTQYF	TGTGCCAGCAGCTTAGTCTGGGACAGAAGCACAGATACGCAGTATTTT
.	once	TRBJ2-2	13	TRBV27	CASSLVWGGELFF	TGTGCCAGCAGTTTAGTGTGGGGCGGGGAGCTGTTTTTT
.	.	TRBJ2-7	14	TRBV6-5	CASSYVGSSYEQYF	TGTGCCAGCAGTTACGTAGGGAGCTCCTACGAGCAGTACTTC
.	.	TRBJ2-1	11	TRBV20-1	CSATQGNEQFF	TGCAGTGCTACCCAGGGCAATGAGCAGTTCTTC
.	.	TRBJ2-1	15	TRBV9	CASSVVGGTNNEQFF	TGTGCCAGCAGCGTAGTGGGCGGGACGAACAATGAGCAGTTCTTC
TRBD1	.	TRBJ1-5	16	TRBV28	CASSPHRGHSNQPQHF	TGTGCCAGCAGTCCCCACAGGGGGCACAGCAATCAGCCCCAGCATTTT
TRBD2	.	TRBJ2-1	19	TRBV4-3	CASSPRKQKAGGGYNEQFF	TGCGCCAGCAGCCCACGAAAGCAAAAGGCGGGAGGGGGGTACAATGAGCAGTTCTTC
.	.	TRBJ2-3	12	TRBV7-9	CASSTGGDTQYF	TGTGCCAGCAGCACCGGTGGAGATACGCAGTATTTT